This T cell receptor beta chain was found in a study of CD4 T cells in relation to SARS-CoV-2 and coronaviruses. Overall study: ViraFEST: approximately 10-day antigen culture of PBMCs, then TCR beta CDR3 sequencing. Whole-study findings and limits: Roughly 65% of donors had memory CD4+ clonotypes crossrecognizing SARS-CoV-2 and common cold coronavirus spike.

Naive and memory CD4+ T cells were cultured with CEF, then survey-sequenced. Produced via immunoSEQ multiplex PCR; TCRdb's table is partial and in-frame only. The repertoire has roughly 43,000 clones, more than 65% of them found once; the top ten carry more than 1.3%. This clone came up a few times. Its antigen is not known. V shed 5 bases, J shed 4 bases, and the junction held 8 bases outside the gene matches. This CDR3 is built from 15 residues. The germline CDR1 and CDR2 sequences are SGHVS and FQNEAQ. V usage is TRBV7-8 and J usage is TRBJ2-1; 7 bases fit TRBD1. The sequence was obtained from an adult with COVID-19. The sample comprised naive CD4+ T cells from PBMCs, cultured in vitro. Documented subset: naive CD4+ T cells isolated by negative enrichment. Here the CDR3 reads CASSDRDSAYNEQFF. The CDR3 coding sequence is TGTGCCAGCAGCGACCGGGACAGTGCTTACAATGAGCAGTTCTTC.